The next 7 T cell receptor beta chains were all read from a single sample in a study of regulatory T cells in long-lasting Graves disease. In building TCR beta libraries, iRepertoire HTBI primers were used together with Arm-PCR of CDR3 regions. TCRdb ran MiXCR on the multiplex PCR reads and lists one entry per CDR3 protein. The table records 400,000 to 500,000 distinct CDR3 sequences, 15% of them present only once. Time point defined: newly diagnosed GD, antithyroid drugs for less than 3 months. RNA isolated from PBMCs was used to make the TCR library. The same specimen was also included in a second study, on T cells in Graves' hyperthyroidism and ophthalmopathy.

The sequenced sample was peripheral blood mononuclear cells (PBMCs), obtained at new diagnosis, from a patient treated with antithyroid drugs. The receptor source for this set is a woman aged 40 to 50 with Graves disease.

As for this clonotype: It may be a read error: a sequence one base away is much more abundant. This CDR3 is missing its conserved last phenylalanine or tryptophan, likely due to a read error. The chain employs TRBV11-3 and TRBJ2-1; D gene ambiguous. The better agreement between TRBJ2-5 and the DNA end casts doubt on the J call. In germline, CDR1 is SGHNT, CDR2 YENEEA. There are 13 residues in the CDR3. This CDR3 is CASSSEHGETQYL. The CDR3 DNA sequence: TGTGCCAGCAGCTCAGAACATGGGGAGACCCAGTACCTC.

The chain is built from TRBV19 and TRBJ1-1; D not certain. The V gene's germline CDR1 is LNHDA and CDR2 SQIVND (reference sequence). This CDR3 region has 14 residues. V was clipped by 5 bases and J by 1 base, with 11 bases between them. The CDR3, as DNA: TGTGCCAGTAGTTCCAACGCCGGGAACACTGAAGCTTTCTTT. This translates into CASSSNAGNTEAFF.

This chain uses TRBV18 with TRBJ2-7; D gene ambiguous. Trimming took off 2 bases at V and 3 bases at J, with 5 bases between the two ends. The V gene's germline CDR1 is KGHSH and CDR2 LQKENI. The CDR3 extends over 12 amino acids. The CDR3 is CASSPNRYEQYF. CDR3 DNA sequence: TGTGCCAGCTCACCAAATCGCTACGAGCAGTACTTC.

This clonotype was found a few times. The V gene is TRBV20-1, the J gene TRBJ2-1, with TRBD2 identical over 11 bases. The CDR3 has 14 amino acids. The trim removed 5 bases at V and 9 bases at J, leaving 9 bases unmatched. The germline V gene has CDR1 DFQATT and CDR2 SNEGSKA (reference sequence). This chain's CDR3 is CSAETSGSSGEQFF. DNA for the CDR3: TGCAGTGCTGAAACTAGCGGGAGTAGTGGTGAGCAGTTCTTC.

This clonotype was seen a handful of times. In nucleotides, the CDR3 is TGCAGCGTTGAAGGGGATAACACTGAAGCTTTCTTT. This encodes CSVEGDNTEAFF. This sequence joins TRBV29-1 and TRBJ1-1, with D uncertain. The germline V and J ends were trimmed by 1 base and 2 bases, with 5 bases remaining between them. The CDR3 spans 12 residues. Germline V gene sequence: CDR1 SQVTM, CDR2 ANQGSEA.

This clonotype was found many times. The chain couples TRBV5-5 to TRBJ2-2, with a tentative D call TRBD1 (6 bases). Germline V gene lookup returns CDR1 SGHKS and CDR2 YYEKEE (reference sequence). This CDR3 is built from 16 residues. V lost 0 bases, J lost 3 bases, and 12 bases lay in between. CDR3 bases: TGTGCCAGCAGCTTGGGTCTACAGGGATACACCGGGGAGCTGTTTTTT. Protein: CASSLGLQGYTGELFF.

The sample holds a few counts of this clonotype. V gene TRBV30 combines with J gene TRBJ2-3; TRBD1 agrees at 8 bases. Losses at the gene ends were 8 bases for V and 3 bases for J; bases not matched to a gene: 7. The CDR3 spans 13 residues. Germline assignment: CDR1 GTSNPN and CDR2 SVGIG (reference sequence). CDR3 DNA: TGTGCCGCGAACAGGGGGATGACAGATACGCAGTATTTT. Protein sequence: CAANRGMTDTQYF.